This T cell receptor (beta chain) was identified in a study of PD-1 blockade in classical Hodgkin lymphoma. Overall study results and limits: Relative to healthy donors, newly diagnosed patients reportedly had lower baseline TCR diversity, which was reported as lower still in relapsed/refractory patients.

Per germline, CDR1 SGHRS and CDR2 YFSETQ. V dropped 0 bases and J dropped 4; count of bases not matched to a gene: 4. The CDR3 has 15 residues. Sequenced by immunoSEQ multiplex PCR; TCRdb stores in-frame clones only, minus some. The table records fewer than 25,000 clones, roughly nine tenths of them present only once. Time point specified: newly diagnosed, previously untreated cHL patient sample. Magnetic depletion of unwanted cells isolated CD4+ T cells from thawed PBMCs. Comparator PBMCs were from newly diagnosed, untreated classical Hodgkin lymphoma. Comment on this clone: What it binds is not known.

Sequencing was carried out using CD4+ T cells from blood. The sequence was collected from a human donor with classical Hodgkin lymphoma. The chain is built from TRBV5-1 and TRBJ2-3, with TRBD2 matching over 8 bases. CDR3 residues: CASSLERGPPDTQYF. CDR3 in DNA: TGCGCCAGCAGCTTGGAGCGGGGGCCCCCAGATACGCAGTATTTT.